This T cell receptor beta chain originates from a study of shared clonotypes between healthy human individuals. Looking at the study overall: The donors, two women and three men, were aged 18 to 49. Regarding the study as a whole: Sampling included only blood; tissue repertoires likely differ. Rarefaction exposed incomplete sorted-subset sequencing despite large depth.

Note on this clone: Its antigen is not known.

This CDR3 spans 18 amino acids. CDR1 is LGHNA and CDR2 is YNFKEQ in the germline V gene. V was cut by 0 bases and J by 3 bases, with 19 bases left in between. Authors' analysis steps: ImmunoSEQ junction-only sequences lacked quality scores, so their filtering differed. TCRdb's table, derived via immunoSEQ multiplex PCR, lists solely in-frame clones and lacks some. That table supplies the V and J calls and clone size; D and trimming were determined from the DNA. The data show approximately 2.1 million clones, 93% seen once. This clonotype was sampled from a man aged 18 to 30 in good health. Some clones in this sample may be carry-over from other donors' samples. Sequencing used naive CD4+ T cells from PBMCs. Subset indicated: CD45RA+ positively selected. This chain joins TRBV4-2 and TRBJ2-3, with D tentatively TRBD1 (8 bases). As DNA, the CDR3 is TGTGCCAGCAGCCAAGAAGGCTCACACAGGGGGGGGACAGATACGCAGTATTTT. This gives the protein CASSQEGSHRGGTDTQYF.